The 27 T cell receptor beta chains reported below all come from one sample, sequenced in a study of blood T cell repertoires in COVID-19. The data were produced by immunoSEQ multiplex PCR, yet TCRdb's version contains in-frame clones alone and is incomplete. In the table there are around 200,000 clones, around nine tenths of which are singletons. Input material: peripheral blood. These TCRs come from a man aged 35 to 55 with acute or convalescent COVID-19.

The CDR3 DNA sequence: TGCGCCAGCAGCAACGGACTAGCGGGATTCACAGATACGCAGTATTTT. Translating gives CASSNGLAGFTDTQYF. This chain uses TRBV5-1 with TRBJ2-3, with 12 bases matching TRBD2. This CDR3 has 16 residues. After removal of 4 bases from V and 2 bases from J, the junction contained 5 bases not matched to a gene. Germline V lookup: CDR1 SGHRS, CDR2 YFSETQ. The whole variable domain, filled in from reference TRBV5-1 and TRBJ2-3, reads KAGVTQTPRYLIKTRGQQVTLSCSPISGHRSVSWYQQTPGQGLQFLFEYFSETQRNKGNFPGRFSGRQFSNSRSEMNVSTLELGDSALYLCASSNGLAGFTDTQYFGPGTRLTVL.

The J gene is TRBJ1-2, the V gene TRBV5-1; possible D gene TRBD1, 5 bases. The CDR3 consists of 14 residues. The germline V and J ends were trimmed by 1 base and 4 bases, with 11 bases remaining between them. CDR1 is SGHRS, CDR2 YFSETQ, per germline. The CDR3 DNA sequence: TGCGCCAGCAGCTTGCCAGACAGCACCTATGGCTACACCTTC. It is translated as CASSLPDSTYGYTF. The entire variable domain, with the rest obtained from reference TRBV5-1 and TRBJ1-2, is as follows: KAGVTQTPRYLIKTRGQQVTLSCSPISGHRSVSWYQQTPGQGLQFLFEYFSETQRNKGNFPGRFSGRQFSNSRSEMNVSTLELGDSALYLCASSLPDSTYGYTFGSGTRLTVV.

The gene calls are TRBV6-2 or TRBV6-3 and TRBJ1-5; D unclear. The germline V gene encodes CDR1 MNHEY and CDR2 SVGEGT. The CDR3 consists of 15 residues. Trimming removed 6 bases at V and 0 bases at J, with 12 bases between. CDR3 amino acids: CASSHIRYSNQPQHF. The CDR3 bases are TGTGCCAGCAGCCACATCAGATATAGCAATCAGCCCCAGCATTTT.

The chain combines TRBV5-1 with TRBJ1-3; TRBD1 is a possible D gene (6 bases). Germline lookup yields CDR1 SGHRS and CDR2 YFSETQ. This CDR3 is 16 amino acids long. The V end was cut by 5 bases, the J end by 4 bases, with 19 bases between. The CDR3 DNA reads TGCGCCAGCAGTCCGACCCCAGGGGAAGGAGGAAACACCATATATTTT. Translating gives CASSPTPGEGGNTIYF.

The CDR3 region is CAWSPGTSTYEQYF. CDR3 sequence (DNA): TGTGCCTGGAGTCCCGGGACATCCACCTACGAGCAGTACTTC. The gene calls are TRBV30 and TRBJ2-7, with D perhaps TRBD1 (6 bases). The germline V and J ends were trimmed by 2 bases and 2 bases, with 13 bases remaining between them. CDR3 length equals 14 residues. Germline loops: CDR1 GTSNPN, CDR2 SVGIG (reference sequence).

This clone was seen just once. The chain is built from TRBV28 and TRBJ1-2; the match to TRBD1 covers 9 bases. With V trimmed by 4 bases and J by 4 bases, 7 bases remained unmatched. There are 15 residues in the CDR3. Germline assignment: CDR1 MDHEN and CDR2 SYDVKM. CDR3 region: CASSSRDRALYGYTF. CDR3 sequence (DNA): TGTGCCAGCAGTTCCCGGGACAGGGCCCTCTATGGCTACACCTTC.

This clone was seen a single time. This chain links TRBV4-2 with TRBJ2-7; 12 bases are shared with TRBD2. This CDR3 comprises 17 residues. The germline V gene has CDR1 LGHNA and CDR2 YNFKEQ. J lost 2 bases, V lost 4 bases, and 9 bases had no gene match. CDR3 sequence: CASSPSGGERKPYEQYF. The CDR3 DNA follows: TGTGCCAGCAGCCCTAGCGGGGGGGAACGCAAACCCTACGAGCAGTACTTC.

This chain joins TRBV5-1 and TRBJ1-1, with no clear D. This CDR3 is built from 13 residues. Looked up from germline, CDR1 is SGHRS and CDR2 is YFSETQ. The V end lost 0 bases, the J end lost 11 bases, and 14 bases lay between the germline ends. The CDR3 reads CASSLADRGAAFF. The CDR3 DNA follows: TGCGCCAGCAGCTTGGCCGATAGAGGTGCGGCTTTCTTT.

The V gene is TRBV18, the J gene TRBJ2-1, with unresolved D. The CDR3 runs to 14 residues. Trimming pared 4 bases from V and 7 bases from J, leaving 14 bases between. Germline-derived CDR1 and CDR2 are KGHSH and LQKENI. The CDR3 region has the DNA TGTGCCAGCTCACAGTACGCGGCAAGAAATGAGCAGTTCTTC. Encoded protein: CASSQYAARNEQFF.

The rearrangement links TRBV13 to TRBJ2-7, with D perhaps TRBD1 (5 bases). Germline V gives CDR1 PRHDT, CDR2 FYEKMQ (reference sequence). The CDR3 sequence is 13 residues long. V was cut by 7 bases and J by 4 bases, with 14 bases left in between. CDR3 nucleotides: TGTGCCAGCACCCCCGTCAGGGAATACGAGCAGTACTTC. Protein: CASTPVREYEQYF.

This clone was observed a single time. The rearrangement uses TRBV27 and TRBJ2-7, with D perhaps TRBD2 (5 bases). The CDR3 has 14 amino acids. The germline gives CDR1 MNHEY, CDR2 SMNVEV (reference sequence). V was cut by 5 bases and J by 3 bases, with 14 bases left in between. This chain's CDR3 is CASSVKGAVYEQYF. DNA for the CDR3: TGTGCCAGCAGTGTGAAGGGAGCCGTCTACGAGCAGTACTTC.

This clone was seen just once. The rearrangement joins TRBV4-1 to TRBJ2-5, with TRBD1 as a possible D gene (6 bases). The germline V and J ends were trimmed by 4 bases and 5 bases, with 11 bases remaining between them. CDR1 is MGHRA, CDR2 YSYEKL, per germline. This CDR3 contains 13 residues. The CDR3: CASSRYREETQYF. The CDR3 DNA reads TGCGCCAGCAGCCGGTACAGGGAGGAGACCCAGTACTTC.

The CDR3 protein is CASSPLDRGETQYF. In nucleotides, the CDR3 is TGTGCCAGCTCACCATTGGACAGGGGCGAGACCCAGTACTTC. This chain joins TRBV18 and TRBJ2-5, with 9 bases fitting TRBD1. J gave up 5 bases and V 2 bases, and 3 bases lay outside the gene matches. Germline CDR1 and CDR2: KGHSH and LQKENI. The CDR3 has 14 amino acids.

As regards this clone: Distinct nucleotide sequences in the sample also encode this CDR3. The chain combines TRBV19 with TRBJ1-1; 7 nucleotides line up with TRBD1. CDR1 is LNHDA and CDR2 is SQIVND in the germline V gene (reference sequence). J was trimmed by 6 bases and V by 3 bases; bases with no gene match: 1. The CDR3 runs 12 residues. This CDR3 reads CASSIGTAEAFF. In DNA, the CDR3 is TGTGCCAGTAGTATTGGGACAGCTGAAGCTTTCTTT.

The V and J genes are TRBV19 and TRBJ1-2, with 7 bases matching TRBD1. Germline-derived CDR1 and CDR2 are LNHDA and SQIVND (reference sequence). Trimming took 6 bases from V and 2 from J; bases not matched to a gene: 6. This CDR3 is 14 amino acids long. DNA of the CDR3: TGTGCCAGTAGAGTGACAGGGTCGAACTATGGCTACACCTTC. It specifies CASRVTGSNYGYTF.

V gene TRBV30 combines with J gene TRBJ2-3; 8 bases align to TRBD1. V was clipped by 0 bases and J by 5 bases; unmatched bases: 7. Per germline, CDR1 GTSNPN and CDR2 SVGIG (reference sequence). The CDR3 sequence is 15 residues long. The CDR3 DNA reads TGTGCCTGGAGTGTCCAGGGGGCGCGCTTAGATACGCAGTATTTT. Its translation: CAWSVQGARLDTQYF.

The chain has TRBV7-2 and TRBJ2-1; 10 positions match TRBD2. V was clipped by 5 bases and J by 7 bases; unmatched bases: 11. Germline loops: CDR1 SGHTA, CDR2 FQGNSA. The CDR3 contains 16 residues. As DNA, the CDR3 is TGTGCCAGCAGCGTAGTAGCACTAGCGGGGTTAAATGAGCAGTTCTTC. Amino acid sequence: CASSVVALAGLNEQFF.

A single count supports this clone. The V call is TRBV10-2, the J call TRBJ2-5, with a possible D match to TRBD1 (5 bases). This CDR3 spans 12 amino acids. Trimming stripped 5 bases from V and 7 bases from J, with 11 bases between. The germline gives CDR1 WSHSY, CDR2 SAAADI. As DNA, the CDR3 is TGCGCCAGCAGTACAATTCAGGGGACCCAGTACTTC. Protein product: CASSTIQGTQYF.

V usage is TRBV6-5 and J usage is TRBJ2-3, with 9 bases fitting TRBD2. V lost 8 bases and J lost 5; bases outside the gene matches: 11. CDR1 MNHEY and CDR2 SVGAGI come from the germline V gene. There are 15 residues in the CDR3. CDR3 protein: CASRYGGGGVDTQYF. The CDR3 nucleotides are TGTGCCAGCCGATACGGGGGCGGGGGGGTAGATACGCAGTATTTT.

This clone has a single count. The gene calls are TRBV6-2 or TRBV6-3 and TRBJ2-5, with D possibly TRBD2 on 5 matching bases. Trimming cost V 5 bases and J 0 bases, with 16 bases left between them. CDR1 and CDR2 from the germline V gene are MNHEY and SVGEGT. The CDR3 is 16 amino acids. CDR3 coding DNA: TGTGCCAGCAGTCAATTTTCGGCGGGTCACCAAGAGACCCAGTACTTC. It encodes CASSQFSAGHQETQYF.

J is TRBJ2-7 and V is TRBV6-2 or TRBV6-3; the match to TRBD1 covers 10 bases. With 4 bases clipped from V and 0 bases from J, the junction kept 9 bases outside the gene matches. The germline V gene encodes CDR1 MNHEY and CDR2 SVGEGT. CDR3 length: 17 amino acids. CDR3 bases: TGTGCCAGCAGTTCCCTCGGGGACAGGGGCCCCTCCTACGAGCAGTACTTC. Translating it yields CASSSLGDRGPSYEQYF.

The rearrangement joins TRBV6-2 or TRBV6-3 to TRBJ2-2; maybe TRBD1 (7 bases). Germline-derived CDR1 and CDR2 are MNHEY and SVGEGT. Trimming pared 6 bases from V and 6 bases from J, leaving 17 bases between. CDR3 length equals 15 residues. The CDR3, as DNA: TGTGCCAGCAGCCCCGGAGACAGGGAGGCCGGGGAGCTGTTTTTT. It is translated as CASSPGDREAGELFF.

The chain couples TRBV18 to TRBJ2-1; TRBD2 matches at 12 bases. This CDR3 has 16 amino acids. Trimming took 3 bases from V and 4 from J; bases not matched to a gene: 4. Germline CDR1 KGHSH, CDR2 LQKENI. CDR3 DNA: TGTGCCAGCTCACCTCGGACTAGCGGGGAATACAATGAGCAGTTCTTC. It specifies CASSPRTSGEYNEQFF.

The V call is TRBV5-8, the J call TRBJ2-3; the D gene is possibly TRBD1 (5 bases). Germline V gene data show CDR1 as SGHTS and CDR2 as YDEGEE. The CDR3 has 15 amino acids. The V gene lost 1 base and the J gene lost 3 bases, with 12 bases spanning the gap. CDR3 bases: TGTGCCAGCAGCTTGCCAGGGTGGGCGACAGATACGCAGTATTTT. It codes for CASSLPGWATDTQYF.

The chain employs TRBV11-2 and TRBJ2-5, with 7 bases lining up with TRBD2. The germline V gene has CDR1 SGHAT and CDR2 FQNNGV. This CDR3 is built from 13 residues. V lost 3 bases, J lost 5 bases, and 3 bases stayed unmatched. CDR3 loop: CASSFSGRETQYF. CDR3 bases: TGTGCCAGCAGCTTTAGCGGGCGGGAGACCCAGTACTTC.

This chain joins TRBV5-1 and TRBJ2-5; D is uncertain. The CDR3 consists of 14 residues. Trimming cost V 2 bases and J 2 bases, with 10 bases left between them. In germline, CDR1 is SGHRS, CDR2 YFSETQ. CDR3 residues: CASSFQVDQETQYF. CDR3 DNA: TGCGCCAGCAGCTTTCAGGTGGATCAAGAGACCCAGTACTTC.

DNA for the CDR3: TGTGCCAGCAGTTGGGACAGGGATTCACCCCTCCACTTT. Residues: CASSWDRDSPLHF. The genes are TRBV2 and TRBJ1-6, with 9 bases aligning to TRBD1. From germline, CDR1 is SNHLY and CDR2 FYNNEI. The V gene end was trimmed by 5 bases and the J gene end by 8 bases; junction bases not matched to a gene: 1. The CDR3 loop spans 13 amino acids. Full variable domain (remainder filled in from reference TRBV2 and TRBJ1-6): EPEVTQTPSHQVTQMGQEVILRCVPISNHLYFYWYRQILGQKVEFLVSFYNNEISEKSEIFDDQFSVERPDGSNFTLKIRSTKLEDSAMYFCASSWDRDSPLHFGNGTRLTVT.